These T cell receptor beta chains were read from a single sample in a study of blood T cell repertoires in COVID-19. Profiling relied on immunoSEQ multiplex PCR, and the TCRdb table lists in-frame clones only, not all of them. The sample shows roughly 230,000 clones, about four fifths of them seen only once. The sequenced material came from PBMCs or T cells enriched from blood (not recorded which). The receptors derive from a woman aged 55-75 years who had recovered from COVID-19. Each CDR3 is given without its conserved first and last residue.

v_gene	j_gene	CDR3aa
TRBV18	TRBJ1-1	ASSPRGQGDITEAF
TRBV6-5	TRBJ1-1	ASSYFTPENTEAF
TRBV11-1	TRBJ1-1	ASSRVNTEAF
TRBV18	TRBJ2-1	ASSPLAGSYNEQF
TRBV18	TRBJ2-1	ASSPEHRDNEQF
TRBV4-1	TRBJ2-3	ASSQATHINTDTQY
TRBV11-3	TRBJ2-2	ASSPDSPTNTGELF
TRBV6-1	TRBJ2-7	ASSEGSSQGSYEQY
TRBV19	TRBJ1-2	ASSITGDYGYT
TRBV19	TRBJ2-7	ASSMAGQGHYEQY
TRBV6-5	TRBJ1-2	ASSYSGDLYT
TRBV10-3	TRBJ1-3	AISVMTRATATGNTIY
TRBV5-1	TRBJ2-5	ASSLGLAGAIQETQY
TRBV19	TRBJ2-1	ASSIKGGVYNEQF
TRBV9	TRBJ1-1	ASSPRTDKNTEAF
TRBV6-6	TRBJ2-7	ASSPSGSPDRVYEQY
TRBV10-3	TRBJ1-2	AISRQGEGYGYT
TRBV7-2	TRBJ1-1	ASSLGQPNTEAF
TRBV5-1	TRBJ1-3	ASSPLGGSNIY
TRBV27	TRBJ2-4	ASSSSPGLAKNIQY
TRBV18	TRBJ1-1	ASSPRRESYTEAF
TRBV19	TRBJ2-2	ASSQGLPGRGAGELF
TRBV5-8	TRBJ2-1	ASSSGLAASYNEQF
TRBV19	TRBJ1-1	ASIYGGEAF
TRBV4-3	TRBJ1-1	ASSQGLDTEAF
TRBV5-1	TRBJ2-2	ASSWASDTGELF
TRBV19	TRBJ1-3	ASSYDRGLGNTIY
TRBV5-1	TRBJ1-1	ASSFTQDTEAF
TRBV5-1	TRBJ2-7	ASSLQGPSSYEQY
TRBV18	TRBJ1-4	ASSPEDEKLF
TRBV13	TRBJ1-1	ASSLGTGDYTEAF
TRBV6-6	TRBJ1-4	ASSYEGIEEKLF
TRBV5-1	TRBJ1-4	ASSPGTFATNEKLF
TRBV5-1	TRBJ2-1	ASSQGLAFNEQF
TRBV12-1	TRBJ1-1	ASSFPRGGCTEAF
TRBV12-3/TRBV12-4	TRBJ1-2	ASTVDRAYGYT
TRBV6-6	TRBJ1-3	ASSYSGQTSNTIY
TRBV7-9	TRBJ1-2	ASSSGVNRSTYGYT
TRBV6-5	TRBJ1-2	ASSSLDRGYGYT
TRBV29-1	TRBJ1-1	SVEKAGRRNTEAF
TRBV7-2	TRBJ1-4	ASSYGQGQAIGEKLF
TRBV19	TRBJ1-1	ASSPLRGGNTEAF